The 9 T cell receptor beta chains below all came from one sample that was sequenced in a study of shared clonotypes between healthy human individuals. Some clones are missing from TCRdb's copy, which holds only in-frame ones; the method was immunoSEQ multiplex PCR. Of hundreds of thousands of clones in the sample, about three quarters were seen once. Sample: memory CD4+ T cells sorted from blood. Subset reported: CD45RA-negative fraction. All receptors come from a woman aged 25 to 39 in good health.

The J gene is TRBJ1-4, the V gene TRBV7-8; possibly TRBD1 for D (5 bases). Trimming took off 5 bases at V and 8 bases at J, with 18 bases between the two ends. The CDR3 contains 15 residues. Germline CDR1 and CDR2: SGHVS and FQNEAQ. The CDR3: CASSPLRDRKEKLFF. In DNA form, the CDR3 reads TGTGCCAGCAGCCCACTCAGGGACCGCAAGGAAAAACTGTTTTTT.

The chain employs TRBV6-1 and TRBJ1-3; D gene uncertain. The V end lost 1 base, the J end lost 8 bases, and 21 bases lay between the germline ends. Germline V gene lookup returns CDR1 MNHNS and CDR2 SASEGT. This CDR3 is built from 17 residues. This CDR3 is CASSEGTERVWRDTIYF. The CDR3 nucleotides read TGTGCCAGCAGTGAAGGGACGGAGCGTGTCTGGAGGGACACCATATATTTT.

The chain has TRBV11-3 and TRBJ2-1, with 11 bases that match TRBD2. Losses at the gene ends were 1 base for V and 3 bases for J; bases not matched to a gene: 5. Germline V lookup: CDR1 SGHNT, CDR2 YENEEA. The CDR3 totals 17 residues. The CDR3 here is CASSLGKGTSGYNEQFF. Here the CDR3 DNA reads TGTGCCAGCAGCTTAGGGAAGGGGACTAGCGGCTACAATGAGCAGTTCTTC.

This chain connects TRBV27 to TRBJ1-6; 9 bases align to TRBD1. Germline V lookup: CDR1 MNHEY, CDR2 SMNVEV (reference sequence). This CDR3 has 15 amino acids. The ends lost 4 bases at V and 14 bases at J; junction bases unmatched: 12. The CDR3 bases are TGTGCCAGCAGTTACTCCGGGACAGGGTCGGGAACCCTCCACTTT. Its translation: CASSYSGTGSGTLHF.

The chain combines TRBV6-5 with TRBJ1-1; D not certain. CDR1 is MNHEY, CDR2 SVGAGI, per germline. The V and J ends lost 0 bases and 0 bases respectively, with 8 bases between them. There are 15 residues in the CDR3. The CDR3 is CASSYSMKLNTEAFF. For the CDR3, the DNA is TGTGCCAGCAGTTACTCGATGAAGCTGAACACTGAAGCTTTCTTT.

The V and J genes are TRBV6-1 and TRBJ2-7; D might be TRBD1 (5 bases). Trimming took 6 bases from V and 6 from J, leaving 18 bases between them. Germline V gene data show CDR1 as MNHNS and CDR2 as SASEGT. This CDR3 is built from 14 residues. The CDR3: CASRAAGSGREQYF. CDR3 coding DNA: TGTGCCAGCAGGGCGGCAGGGTCCGGGCGCGAGCAGTACTTC.

This chain uses TRBV27 with TRBJ2-6; tentative D call: TRBD2 (6 bases). Trimming removed 4 bases at V and 4 bases at J, with 17 bases between. The length of the CDR3 is 17 residues. Germline V gene data show CDR1 as MNHEY and CDR2 as SMNVEV (reference sequence). CDR3 nucleotides: TGTGCCAGCAGTTCCCGCGGGGTCGCCTCCGGGGCCAACGTCCTGACTTTC. This gives the protein CASSSRGVASGANVLTF. Drawing the rest from reference TRBV27 and TRBJ2-6, the complete variable domain is EAQVTQNPRYLITVTGKKLTVTCSQNMNHEYMSWYRQDPGLGLRQIYYSMNVEVTDKGDVPEGYKVSRKEKRNFPLILESPSPNQTSLYFCASSSRGVASGANVLTFGAGSRLTVL.

This chain joins TRBV5-1 and TRBJ2-5; tentative D call: TRBD1 (5 bases). Trimming shortened V by 4 bases and J by 3 bases, and 13 bases separated the two germline ends. Germline V gene lookup returns CDR1 SGHRS and CDR2 YFSETQ. The CDR3 runs to 14 residues. CDR3 protein: CASSRLDIKETQYF. CDR3 in DNA: TGCGCCAGCAGCCGGCTGGACATAAAAGAGACCCAGTACTTC.

There are a few counts of this clone. The V call is TRBV10-3, the J call TRBJ2-5; D is perhaps TRBD1 (6 bases). V lost 2 bases and J 4 bases, leaving 11 bases between the germline ends. Germline V gene sequence: CDR1 ENHRY, CDR2 SYGVKD. This CDR3 has 14 residues. The CDR3 bases are TGTGCCATCAGTGAGACGGACAGACCAGAGACCCAGTACTTC. Residues: CAISETDRPETQYF.